This T cell receptor (beta chain) was identified during a study of regulatory T cells in long-lasting Graves disease. Sample time point: persistent/refractory GD, antithyroid drugs over 5 years with positive TRAb. Following extraction of RNA from PBMCs, that RNA was used to make the TCR library. American Thyroid Association guidelines served as the basis for diagnosing Graves' disease. This CDR3 spans 15 amino acids. Germline V gene sequence: CDR1 MNHEY, CDR2 SVGEGT. V trimming: 4 bases; J trimming: 3 bases; junction bases outside the gene matches: 6. The study's findings and limits: Researchers reported studying only peripheral blood, not thyroid tissue. Shared public clonotypes totalled around 2,900 in persistent patients, compared with 966 in new patients.

Researchers made TCR beta libraries by using iRepertoire HTBI primers and running Arm-PCR on CDR3 regions. TCRdb reprocessed the multiplex PCR reads via MiXCR and lists one record per CDR3 protein. The sample lists over 650,000 distinct CDR3 sequences, about 32% occurring once. The table lists this clonotype with a few counts. What it binds is not known. This receptor was taken from a female donor with Graves disease. The starting material was peripheral blood mononuclear cells (PBMCs), obtained when the disease was refractory, from a patient treated with antithyroid drugs. This chain joins TRBV6-2 or TRBV6-3 and TRBJ1-5; 7 bases are a match to TRBD1. As DNA, the CDR3 is TGTGCCAGCAGTTCCCGCAGGGGGATCAATCAGCCCCAGCATTTT. It codes for CASSSRRGINQPQHF.